This T cell receptor beta chain was recorded in a study of siplizumab effects on memory and regulatory T cells. Study-level information: Pairing was applied to the mixed lymphocyte reactions, which contained siplizumab at around 0.95 ug/mL or no drug.

Comment on this clone: Its antigen is as yet unknown.

As described, mixed lymphocyte reaction cells underwent coculture at 37°C for a duration of 6 days. The ends were cut back, 5 bases at V and 0 bases at J, with 11 bases in the middle. This CDR3 has 15 amino acids. The germline V gene encodes CDR1 SGHTA and CDR2 FQGNSA. Repertoires were generated with immunoSEQ multiplex PCR, while TCRdb's copy carries only in-frame clones and drops some. Among about 19,000 clones listed, about 40% were seen once. The chain employs TRBV7-2 and TRBJ2-4; D not resolved. The receptor comes from a human donor in good health; the cells came from an allogeneic mixed lymphocyte reaction. Some clones in this sample may be carry-over from other donors' samples. The sequencing input was CFSE-low (dividing) CD4+ T cells sorted from an allogeneic mixed lymphocyte reaction. As DNA, the CDR3 is TGTGCCAGCAGCCATCCCCCTGGAGCCAAAAACATTCAGTACTTC. Its translation: CASSHPPGAKNIQYF.